Listed below are T cell receptor beta chains from one sample, sequenced in a study of cytomegalovirus exposure and HLA in healthy donors. Profiled with immunoSEQ multiplex PCR; TCRdb holds only in-frame clones, not every one. Of around 150,000 clones in the sample, approximately 85% were seen once. Sequenced material: PBMCs. These receptors originate from a man aged 50-60 years in good health and CMV-seropositive. The CDR3 runs from the conserved cysteine through the conserved F or W. The D gene is left open where the match is weak. The listing skips clone size in some rows; elsewhere it reads once, few, many or a size class.

abundance,v_gene,j_gene,d_gene,CDR3aa,CDR3nt
few,TRBV9,TRBJ1-4,-,CASSVRGGEKLFF,TGTGCCAGCAGCGTGAGGGGGGGTGAAAAACTGTTTTTT
-,TRBV2,TRBJ1-3,-,CASSLDRISSGNTIYF,TGTGCCAGCAGTCTCGACAGGATTAGCTCTGGAAACACCATATATTTT
-,TRBV11-3,TRBJ2-1,-,CASSQPRSEQFF,TGTGCCAGCAGCCAACCTAGGTCTGAGCAGTTCTTC
-,TRBV7-2,TRBJ1-3,-,CASSLGRGNTIYF,TGTGCCAGCAGCTTAGGGAGGGGAAACACCATATATTTT
once,TRBV6-1,TRBJ2-5,TRBD2,CASRTSGKETQYF,TGTGCCAGCAGGACTAGCGGGAAGGAGACCCAGTACTTC
-,TRBV29-1,TRBJ1-1,-,CSSEGQQNTEAFF,TGCAGCTCAGAAGGACAGCAGAACACTGAAGCTTTCTTT
-,TRBV13,TRBJ2-7,TRBD1,CASSLSWTGVSYEQYF,TGTGCCAGCAGCTTGAGTTGGACAGGAGTCTCCTACGAGCAGTACTTC
-,TRBV28,TRBJ1-5,-,CASIQIGYYSNQPQHF,TGTGCCAGCATTCAAATCGGGTACTATAGCAATCAGCCCCAGCATTTT
once,TRBV27,TRBJ1-2,-,CASSFSGGDGYTF,TGTGCCAGCAGTTTTAGCGGGGGGGATGGCTACACCTTC
few,TRBV7-2,TRBJ2-1,TRBD2,CASSSGLAGGGEQFF,TGTGCCAGCAGCTCGGGACTAGCGGGAGGCGGGGAGCAGTTCTTC
few,TRBV7-6,TRBJ2-1,-,CASSQTMVEQFF,TGTGCCAGCAGCCAGACTATGGTTGAGCAGTTCTTC
-,TRBV4-3,TRBJ1-1,-,CASSHSLAEWAEAFF,TGCGCCAGCAGCCACTCCCTGGCGGAGTGGGCTGAAGCTTTCTTT
-,TRBV2,TRBJ1-5,-,CASSATGSNQPQHF,TGTGCCAGCAGTGCTACGGGGAGCAATCAGCCCCAGCATTTT
-,TRBV28,TRBJ2-2,-,CASSSYTGVGELFF,TGTGCCAGCAGTTCGTACACGGGAGTAGGGGAGCTGTTTTTT
-,TRBV7-3,TRBJ2-3,-,CASSLTPGLAGPDTQYF,TGTGCCAGCAGCTTAACTCCCGGATTAGCAGGGCCAGATACGCAGTATTTT
-,TRBV7-9,TRBJ2-7,TRBD1,CASSLGAGTGGYEQYF,TGTGCCAGCAGCTTAGGCGCCGGGACAGGGGGTTACGAGCAGTACTTC